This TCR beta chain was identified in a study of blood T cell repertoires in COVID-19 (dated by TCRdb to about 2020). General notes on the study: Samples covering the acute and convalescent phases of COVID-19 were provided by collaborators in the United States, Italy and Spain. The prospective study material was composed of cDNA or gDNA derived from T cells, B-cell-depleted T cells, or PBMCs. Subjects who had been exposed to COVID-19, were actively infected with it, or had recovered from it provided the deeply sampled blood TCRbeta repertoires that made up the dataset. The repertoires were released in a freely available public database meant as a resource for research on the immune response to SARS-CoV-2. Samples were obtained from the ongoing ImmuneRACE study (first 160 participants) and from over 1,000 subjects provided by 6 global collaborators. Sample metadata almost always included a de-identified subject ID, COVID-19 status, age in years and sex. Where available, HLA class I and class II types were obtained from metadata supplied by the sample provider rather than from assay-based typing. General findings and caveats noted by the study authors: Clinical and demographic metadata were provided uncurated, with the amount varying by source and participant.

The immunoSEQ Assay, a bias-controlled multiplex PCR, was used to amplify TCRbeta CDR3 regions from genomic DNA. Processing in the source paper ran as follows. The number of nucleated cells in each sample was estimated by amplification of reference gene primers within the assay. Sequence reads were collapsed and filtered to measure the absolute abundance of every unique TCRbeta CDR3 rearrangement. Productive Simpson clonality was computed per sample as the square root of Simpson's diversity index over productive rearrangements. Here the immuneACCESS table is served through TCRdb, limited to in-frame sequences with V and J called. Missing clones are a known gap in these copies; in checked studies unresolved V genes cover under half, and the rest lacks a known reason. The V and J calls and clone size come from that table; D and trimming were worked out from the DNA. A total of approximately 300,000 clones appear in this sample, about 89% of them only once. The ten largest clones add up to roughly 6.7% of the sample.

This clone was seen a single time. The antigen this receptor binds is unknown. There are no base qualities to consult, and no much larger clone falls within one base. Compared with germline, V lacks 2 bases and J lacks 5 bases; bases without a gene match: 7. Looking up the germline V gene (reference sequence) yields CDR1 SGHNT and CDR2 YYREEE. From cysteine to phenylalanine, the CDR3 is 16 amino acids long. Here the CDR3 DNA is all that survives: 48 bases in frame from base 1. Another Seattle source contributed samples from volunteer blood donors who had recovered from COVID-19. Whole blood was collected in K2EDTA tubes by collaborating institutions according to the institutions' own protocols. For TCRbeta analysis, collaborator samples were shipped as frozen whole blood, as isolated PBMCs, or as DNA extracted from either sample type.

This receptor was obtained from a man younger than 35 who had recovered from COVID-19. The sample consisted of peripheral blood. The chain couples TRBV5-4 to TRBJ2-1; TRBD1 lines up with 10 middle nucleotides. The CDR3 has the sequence CASSFFGTGVHNEQFF. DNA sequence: TGTGCCAGCAGCTTTTTCGGGACAGGGGTCCACAATGAGCAGTTCTTC.